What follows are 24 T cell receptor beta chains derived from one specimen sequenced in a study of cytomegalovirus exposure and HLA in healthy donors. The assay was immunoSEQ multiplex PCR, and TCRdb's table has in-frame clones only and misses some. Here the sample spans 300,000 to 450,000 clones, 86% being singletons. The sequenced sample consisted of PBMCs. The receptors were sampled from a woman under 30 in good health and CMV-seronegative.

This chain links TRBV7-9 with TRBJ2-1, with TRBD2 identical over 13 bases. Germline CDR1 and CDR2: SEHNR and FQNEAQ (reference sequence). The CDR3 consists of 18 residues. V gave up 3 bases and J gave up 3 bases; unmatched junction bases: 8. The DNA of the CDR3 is TGTGCCAGCAGCTTGCGAGGACTAGCGGGGGAACTCTACAATGAGCAGTTCTTC. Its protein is CASSLRGLAGELYNEQFF.

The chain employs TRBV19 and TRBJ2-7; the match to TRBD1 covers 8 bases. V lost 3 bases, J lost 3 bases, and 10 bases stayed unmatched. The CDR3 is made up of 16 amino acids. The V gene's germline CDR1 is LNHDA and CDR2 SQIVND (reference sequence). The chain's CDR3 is CASSMYPGQEIYEQYF. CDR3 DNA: TGTGCCAGTAGTATGTATCCGGGACAGGAGATCTACGAGCAGTACTTC. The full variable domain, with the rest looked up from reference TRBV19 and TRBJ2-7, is DGGITQSPKYLFRKEGQNVTLSCEQNLNHDAMYWYRQDPGQGLRLIYYSQIVNDFQKGDIAEGYSVSREKKESFPLTVTSAQKNPTAFYLCASSMYPGQEIYEQYFGPGTRLTVT.

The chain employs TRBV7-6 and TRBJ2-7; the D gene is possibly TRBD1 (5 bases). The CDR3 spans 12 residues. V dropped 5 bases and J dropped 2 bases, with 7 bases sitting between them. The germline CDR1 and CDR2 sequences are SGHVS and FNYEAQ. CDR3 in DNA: TGTGCCAGCAGCCCAGGGACCTACGAGCAGTACTTC. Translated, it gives CASSPGTYEQYF.

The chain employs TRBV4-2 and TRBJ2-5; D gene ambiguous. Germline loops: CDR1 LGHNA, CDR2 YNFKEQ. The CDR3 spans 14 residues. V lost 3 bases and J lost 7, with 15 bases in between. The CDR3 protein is CASSQENEVRTQYF. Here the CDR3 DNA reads TGTGCCAGCAGCCAGGAGAATGAAGTCCGGACCCAGTACTTC.

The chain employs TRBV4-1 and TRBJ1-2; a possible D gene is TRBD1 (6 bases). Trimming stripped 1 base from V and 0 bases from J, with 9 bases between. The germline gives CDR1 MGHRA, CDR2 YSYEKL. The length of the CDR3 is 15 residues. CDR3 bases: TGCGCCAGCAGCCAAGGACAGGCCTCTAACTATGGCTACACCTTC. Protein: CASSQGQASNYGYTF.

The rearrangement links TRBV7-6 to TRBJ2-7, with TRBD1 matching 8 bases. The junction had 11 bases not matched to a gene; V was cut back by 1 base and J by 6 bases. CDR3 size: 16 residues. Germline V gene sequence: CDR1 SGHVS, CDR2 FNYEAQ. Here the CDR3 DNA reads TGTGCCAGCAGCTTAGGCCCCGGACAGGGACTTTTCGAGCAGTACTTC. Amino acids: CASSLGPGQGLFEQYF. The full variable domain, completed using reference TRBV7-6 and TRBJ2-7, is GAGVSQSPRYKVTKRGQDVALRCDPISGHVSLYWYRQALGQGPEFLTYFNYEAQQDKSGLPNDRFSAERPEGSISTLTIQRTEQRDSAMYRCASSLGPGQGLFEQYFGPGTRLTVT.

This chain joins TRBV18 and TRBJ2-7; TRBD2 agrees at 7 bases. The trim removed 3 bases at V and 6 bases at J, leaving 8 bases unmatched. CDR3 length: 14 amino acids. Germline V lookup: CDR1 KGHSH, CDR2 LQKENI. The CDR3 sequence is CASSPRDYPFEQYF. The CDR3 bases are TGTGCCAGCTCACCCCGGGACTACCCGTTCGAGCAGTACTTC.

The CDR3 spells CASSLYGVSGNTIYF. DNA for the CDR3: TGTGCCAGCAGCTTATACGGGGTCTCTGGAAACACCATATATTTT. The chain combines TRBV5-4 with TRBJ1-3; no definite D call. Trimming stripped 2 bases from V and 0 bases from J, with 9 bases between. The CDR3 runs 15 residues. Germline V gene lookup returns CDR1 SGHNT and CDR2 YYREEE (reference sequence).

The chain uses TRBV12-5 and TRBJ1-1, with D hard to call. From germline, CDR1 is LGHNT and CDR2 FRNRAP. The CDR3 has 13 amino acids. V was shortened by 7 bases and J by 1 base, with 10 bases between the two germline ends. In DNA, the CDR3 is TGTGCTAGTGCCTCTGACACGAACACTGAAGCTTTCTTT. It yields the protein CASASDTNTEAFF. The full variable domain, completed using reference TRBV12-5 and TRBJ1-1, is DARVTQTPRHKVTEMGQEVTMRCQPILGHNTVFWYRQTMMQGLELLAYFRNRAPLDDSGMPKDRFSAEMPDATLATLKIQPSEPRDSAVYFCASASDTNTEAFFGQGTRLTVV.

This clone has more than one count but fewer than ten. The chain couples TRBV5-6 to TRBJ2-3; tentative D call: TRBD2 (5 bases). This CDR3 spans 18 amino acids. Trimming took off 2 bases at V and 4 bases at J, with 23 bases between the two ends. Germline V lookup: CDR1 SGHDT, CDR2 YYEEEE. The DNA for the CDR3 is TGTGCCAGCAGCTTCGCGGTCACCGGACTCCGAGGCGCAGATACGCAGTATTTT. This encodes CASSFAVTGLRGADTQYF. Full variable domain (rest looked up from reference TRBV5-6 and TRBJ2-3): DAGVTQSPTHLIKTRGQQVTLRCSPKSGHDTVSWYQQALGQGPQFIFQYYEEEERQRGNFPDRFSGHQFPNYSSELNVNALLLGDSALYLCASSFAVTGLRGADTQYFGPGTRLTVL.

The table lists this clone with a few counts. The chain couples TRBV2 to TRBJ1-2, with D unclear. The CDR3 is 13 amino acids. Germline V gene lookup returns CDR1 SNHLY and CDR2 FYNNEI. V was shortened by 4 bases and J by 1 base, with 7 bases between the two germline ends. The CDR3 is CASSGQINYGYTF. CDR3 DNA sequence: TGTGCCAGCAGTGGACAAATTAACTATGGCTACACCTTC.

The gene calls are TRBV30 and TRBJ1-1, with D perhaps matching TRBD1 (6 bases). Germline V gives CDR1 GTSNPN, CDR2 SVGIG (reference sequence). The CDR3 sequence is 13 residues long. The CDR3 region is CACQVGRGTEAFF. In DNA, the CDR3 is TGTGCTTGCCAGGTTGGGAGGGGGACTGAAGCTTTCTTT.

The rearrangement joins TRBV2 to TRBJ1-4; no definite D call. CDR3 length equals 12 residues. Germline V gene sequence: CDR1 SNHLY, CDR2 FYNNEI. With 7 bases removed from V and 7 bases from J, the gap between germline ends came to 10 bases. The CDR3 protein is CASNVGREKLFF. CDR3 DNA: TGTGCCAGCAACGTTGGGCGTGAAAAACTGTTTTTT.

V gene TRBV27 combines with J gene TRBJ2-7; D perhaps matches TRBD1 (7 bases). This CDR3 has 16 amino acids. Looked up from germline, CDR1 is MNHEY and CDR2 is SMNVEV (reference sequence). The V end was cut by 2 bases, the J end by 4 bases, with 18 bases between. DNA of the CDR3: TGTGCCAGCAGTTTAGGGTCCAGGGGGGCAGCTTACGAGCAGTACTTC. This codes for CASSLGSRGAAYEQYF.

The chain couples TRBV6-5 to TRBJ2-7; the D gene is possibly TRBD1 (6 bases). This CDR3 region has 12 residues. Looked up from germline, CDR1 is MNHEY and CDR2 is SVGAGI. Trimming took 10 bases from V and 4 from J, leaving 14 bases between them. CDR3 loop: CATGQSPYEQYF. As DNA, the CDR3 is TGTGCCACCGGACAGTCCCCATACGAGCAGTACTTC.

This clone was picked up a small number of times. For the CDR3, the DNA is TGTGCCAGCAGCCAATCCGGGAACACTGAAGCTTTCTTT. It encodes CASSQSGNTEAFF. This sequence joins TRBV16 and TRBJ1-1; the D is unclear. CDR3 length: 13 residues. Germline values: CDR1 KGHSY, CDR2 FQNENV. V lost 0 bases and J lost 1, with 3 bases in between. Variable domain in full (rest from reference TRBV16 and TRBJ1-1): GEEVAQTPKHLVRGEGQKAKLYCAPIKGHSYVFWYQQVLKNEFKFLISFQNENVFDETGMPKERFSAKCLPNSPCSLEIQATKLEDSAVYFCASSQSGNTEAFFGQGTRLTVV.

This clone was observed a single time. In DNA form, the CDR3 reads TGTGCCCTGCGGGGGCCATCTAGCACAGATACGCAGTATTTT. It translates to CALRGPSSTDTQYF. The genes are TRBV30 and TRBJ2-3; a possible D gene is TRBD2 (7 bases). The CDR3 runs to 14 residues. Trimming left V 8 bases short and J 0 bases short, with 15 bases between. Germline CDR1 reads GTSNPN; CDR2 reads SVGIG (reference sequence).

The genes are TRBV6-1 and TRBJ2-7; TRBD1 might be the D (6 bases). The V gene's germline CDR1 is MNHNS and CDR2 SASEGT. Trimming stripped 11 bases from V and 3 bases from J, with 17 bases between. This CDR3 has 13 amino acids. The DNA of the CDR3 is TGTGCCGGCGGCAACAGGGCCTACTACGAGCAGTACTTC. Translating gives CAGGNRAYYEQYF.

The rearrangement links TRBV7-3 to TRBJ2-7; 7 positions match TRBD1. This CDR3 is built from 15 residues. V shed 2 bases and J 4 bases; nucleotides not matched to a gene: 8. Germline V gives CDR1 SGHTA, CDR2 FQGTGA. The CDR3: CASSLGPGGQYEQYF. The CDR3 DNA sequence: TGTGCCAGCAGCTTAGGGCCAGGGGGACAGTACGAGCAGTACTTC.

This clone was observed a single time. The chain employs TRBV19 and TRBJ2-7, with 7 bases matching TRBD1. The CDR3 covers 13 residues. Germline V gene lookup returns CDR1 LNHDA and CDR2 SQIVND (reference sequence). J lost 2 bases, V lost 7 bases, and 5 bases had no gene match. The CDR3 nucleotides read TGTGCCAGTAACCGACAGGGTACCTACGAGCAGTACTTC. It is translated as CASNRQGTYEQYF.

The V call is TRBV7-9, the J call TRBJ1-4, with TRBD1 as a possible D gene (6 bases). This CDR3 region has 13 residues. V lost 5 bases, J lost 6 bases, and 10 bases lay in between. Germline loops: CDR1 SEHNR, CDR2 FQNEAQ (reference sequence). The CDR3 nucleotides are TGTGCCAGCAGCACCCGGACAGATGAAAAACTGTTTTTT. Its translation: CASSTRTDEKLFF.

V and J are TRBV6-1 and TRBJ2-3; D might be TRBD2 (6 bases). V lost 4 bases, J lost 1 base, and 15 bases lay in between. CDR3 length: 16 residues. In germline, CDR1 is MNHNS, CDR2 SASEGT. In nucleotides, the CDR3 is TGTGCCAGCAGTGCGGCGTTAGGGACTCGCACAGATACGCAGTATTTT. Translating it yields CASSAALGTRTDTQYF.

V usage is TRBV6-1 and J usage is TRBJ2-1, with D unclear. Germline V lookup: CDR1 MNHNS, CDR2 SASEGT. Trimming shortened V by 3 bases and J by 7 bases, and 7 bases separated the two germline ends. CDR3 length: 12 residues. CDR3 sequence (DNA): TGTGCCAGCAGTGATCCGAGGAATGAGCAGTTCTTC. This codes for CASSDPRNEQFF.

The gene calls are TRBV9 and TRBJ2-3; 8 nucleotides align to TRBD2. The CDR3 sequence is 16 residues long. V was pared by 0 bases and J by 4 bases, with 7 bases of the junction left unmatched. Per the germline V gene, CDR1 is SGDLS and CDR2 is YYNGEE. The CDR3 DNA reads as TGTGCCAGCAGCGTAGGTCTGGCGGGGGGACCAGATACGCAGTATTTT. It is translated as CASSVGLAGGPDTQYF.